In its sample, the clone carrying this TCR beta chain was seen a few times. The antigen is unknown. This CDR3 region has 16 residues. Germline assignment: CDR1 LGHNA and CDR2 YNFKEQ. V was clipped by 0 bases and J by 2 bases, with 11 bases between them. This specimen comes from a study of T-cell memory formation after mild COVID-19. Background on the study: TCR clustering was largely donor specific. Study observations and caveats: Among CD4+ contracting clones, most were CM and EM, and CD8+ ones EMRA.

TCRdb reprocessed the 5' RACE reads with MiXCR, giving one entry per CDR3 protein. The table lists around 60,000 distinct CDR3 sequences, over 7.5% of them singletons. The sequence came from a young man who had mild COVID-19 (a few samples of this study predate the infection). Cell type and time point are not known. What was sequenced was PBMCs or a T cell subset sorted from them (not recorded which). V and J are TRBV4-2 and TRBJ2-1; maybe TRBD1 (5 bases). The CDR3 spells CASSQDVRVAYNEQFF. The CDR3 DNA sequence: TGTGCCAGCAGCCAAGACGTCAGGGTTGCCTACAATGAGCAGTTCTTC.